The sequence of this T cell receptor (beta chain) was determined in a study of T cells after yellow fever vaccination. Study in general: In the case of low-cell-number fractions, SMART-Seq v4 Ultra Low Input was used for preparation. General study points: Reappearing after the booster were most of the clones from primary vaccination (around 95% CD4, approximately 89% CD8).

Using its own MiXCR run on the 5' RACE reads, TCRdb lists one record per CDR3 protein. This sample has about 130,000 distinct CDR3 sequences, with over 8% found just once. Note on this clonotype: The antigen is undetermined.

Germline-derived CDR1 and CDR2 are MNHEY and SMNVEV (reference sequence). CDR3 length equals 13 residues. V lost 6 bases, J lost 7 bases, and 7 bases stayed unmatched. The receptor's source is a young man who received the YFV17D yellow fever vaccine. Material: CD8+ T cells sorted from PBMCs, obtained on the day of the yellow fever booster vaccination. The rearrangement uses TRBV27 and TRBJ2-7, with 9 bases identical to TRBD1. CDR3 protein: CASSRTGVEEQYF. As DNA, the CDR3 is TGTGCCAGCAGCCGGACAGGGGTGGAGGAGCAGTACTTC.